This T cell receptor beta chain was sequenced for a study of blood T cell repertoires in COVID-19. CDR1 and CDR2 (germline): SGHTA, FQGNSA. V was cut by 2 bases and J by 2 bases, with 12 bases left in between. The CDR3 spans 15 residues. The repertoire was sequenced with immunoSEQ multiplex PCR; TCRdb's copy has only in-frame clones and lacks some. The data hold over 300,000 clones, with about 86% observed a single time. This receptor was identified in a woman aged 45-65 years with acute or convalescent COVID-19. The specimen sequenced was peripheral blood. The genes are TRBV7-2 and TRBJ1-2; D is undetermined. Written as DNA, the CDR3 is TGTGCCAGCAGCTTATTGCCCGCACAGAACTATGGCTACACCTTC. Amino acid sequence: CASSLLPAQNYGYTF.